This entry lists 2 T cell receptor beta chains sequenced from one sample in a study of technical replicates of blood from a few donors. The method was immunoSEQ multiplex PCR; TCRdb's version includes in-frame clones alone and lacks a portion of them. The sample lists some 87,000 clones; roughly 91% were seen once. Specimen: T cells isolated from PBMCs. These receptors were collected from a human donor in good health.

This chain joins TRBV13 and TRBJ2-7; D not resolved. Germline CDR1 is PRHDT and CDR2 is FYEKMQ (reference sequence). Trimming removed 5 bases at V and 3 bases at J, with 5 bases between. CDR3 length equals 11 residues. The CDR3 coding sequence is TGTGCCAGCAGCGCCAGCTACGAGCAGTACTTC. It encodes CASSASYEQYF.

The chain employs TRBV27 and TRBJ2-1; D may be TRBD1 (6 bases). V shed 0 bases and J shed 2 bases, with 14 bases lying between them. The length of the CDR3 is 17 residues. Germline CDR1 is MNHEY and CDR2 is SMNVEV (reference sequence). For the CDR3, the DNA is TGTGCCAGCAGTTTATCACAGCTAGCAGGGGCCTACAATGAGCAGTTCTTC. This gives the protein CASSLSQLAGAYNEQFF.